This is a list of T cell receptor beta chains from one sample in a study of radiotherapy plus CTLA-4 blockade in lung cancer. The data were produced by immunoSEQ multiplex PCR, yet TCRdb's version contains in-frame clones alone and is incomplete. Found here are over 100,000 clones, over 65% of them singletons; the top ten hold about 3.3%. Sequences were derived from peripheral blood, sampled from a patient treated with radiotherapy plus ipilimumab. The receptors were gathered from a human donor with non-small cell lung cancer that progressed on radiotherapy plus ipilimumab. Some clones in this sample may be carry-over from other donors' samples. Both conserved end residues are part of each CDR3. The D gene is left open where the match is weak. For some rows the clone size is stated as once, few or many, or as a class when expanded; others skip it.

V gene,clone size,D gene,J gene,CDR3 DNA,CDR3 protein
TRBV7-2,few,TRBD2,TRBJ2-3,TGTGCCAGCAGCTTATTAGCGGGGGGGCAATCAGATACGCAGTATTTT,CASSLLAGGQSDTQYF
TRBV5-1,.,TRBD1,TRBJ2-7,TGCGCCAGCAGCTTGGGGCCAGGGGGCTGGGCCGAGCAGTACTTC,CASSLGPGGWAEQYF
TRBV5-1,.,TRBD1,TRBJ1-1,TGCGCCACCTCCGAGATGACAGGGGGGGACACTGAAGCTTTCTTT,CATSEMTGGDTEAFF
TRBV19,.,.,TRBJ1-1,TGTGCCAGTAGTATCAACACGGGGGGTGAAGCTTTCTTT,CASSINTGGEAFF
TRBV19,.,.,TRBJ1-2,TGTGCCAGTAGTATTAGCAGGTACTATGGCTACACCTTC,CASSISRYYGYTF
TRBV7-8,.,.,TRBJ1-6,TGTGCCAGCAGCTTATCCACGCAGGGGTCCTATAATTCACCCCTCCACTTT,CASSLSTQGSYNSPLHF
TRBV29-1,.,.,TRBJ1-4,TGCAGCACCGACGGAGGCGCAACTAATGAAAAACTGTTTTTT,CSTDGGATNEKLFF
TRBV11-3,.,TRBD1,TRBJ2-3,TGTGCCAGCAGCTCGAAAAGGCGACAGGGGATTTTTGGCACAGATACGCAGTATTTT,CASSSKRRQGIFGTDTQYF
TRBV5-1,.,.,TRBJ1-6,TGCGCCAGCAGCTTTGAGAATTCACCCCTCCACTTT,CASSFENSPLHF
TRBV18,.,.,TRBJ1-2,TGTGCCAGCTCCCTCAGGGACCCATGGGCACGGGACTATGGCTACACCTTC,CASSLRDPWARDYGYTF
TRBV4-2,.,.,TRBJ2-5,TGTGCCAGCAGCCAAGATATATCCGAGACCCAGTACTTC,CASSQDISETQYF
TRBV6-1,.,.,TRBJ1-2,TGTGCCAGCAGGAAGGGAGGCAGCGGAGGGGATGGCTACACCTTC,CASRKGGSGGDGYTF
TRBV15,.,.,TRBJ2-7,TGTGCCACCTCATACAGGACCAACTACGAGCAGTACTTC,CATSYRTNYEQYF
TRBV5-1,.,.,TRBJ1-2,TGCGCCAGCAGCTTGATGCAGGGAAACTATGGCTACACCTTC,CASSLMQGNYGYTF